This is a list of T cell receptor beta chains from one sample in a study of cytomegalovirus exposure and HLA in healthy donors. Generated by immunoSEQ multiplex PCR, the TCRdb table keeps only in-frame clones and is missing some. Here the sample spans about 400,000 clones, just over 85% being singletons. Material: PBMCs. Every receptor here comes from a woman in her late teens or twenties in good health and CMV-seronegative. Each CDR3 is given with its conserved first and last residue. D genes are given only for firm matches. Some rows mark clone size as missing; the rest say once, few, many or name a class of expanded clone.

V: TRBV12-5
J: TRBJ1-5
size: .
D: .
DNA: TGTGCTAGTGGTTTGGGTGGGGCGTTTAATCAGCCCCAGCATTTT
CDR3: CASGLGGAFNQPQHF

V: TRBV2
J: TRBJ2-1
size: .
D: TRBD2
DNA: TGTGCCAGCAGTGTCGCAGCGGGAGGGCCCAATGAGCAGTTCTTC
CDR3: CASSVAAGGPNEQFF

V: TRBV5-1
J: TRBJ1-4
size: .
D: TRBD1
DNA: TGCGCCAGCAGCTTTAAAGGACAGGGGGCAACTAATGAAAAACTGTTTTTT
CDR3: CASSFKGQGATNEKLFF

V: TRBV5-6
J: TRBJ2-3
size: .
D: .
DNA: TGTGCCAGCAGCGATGTGGGGACTGCAGAGACGCAGTATTTT
CDR3: CASSDVGTAETQYF

V: TRBV5-8
J: TRBJ1-1
size: .
D: .
DNA: TGTGCCAGCAGCTTGAGTCAGTACACTGAAGCTTTCTTT
CDR3: CASSLSQYTEAFF

V: TRBV28
J: TRBJ1-1
size: .
D: .
DNA: TGTGCCACCCGGGGGGCTTCGAACACTGAAGCTTTCTTT
CDR3: CATRGASNTEAFF

V: TRBV10-1
J: TRBJ1-1
size: .
D: .
DNA: TGCGCCAGCAGTGAGGACAGGCCGGTGAACACTGAAGCTTTCTTT
CDR3: CASSEDRPVNTEAFF

V: TRBV6-5
J: TRBJ1-5
size: few
D: .
DNA: TGTGCCAGCAGTTACTCGGAGCGACAGCCCCAGCATTTT
CDR3: CASSYSERQPQHF

V: TRBV18
J: TRBJ1-2
size: .
D: .
DNA: TGTGCCAGCTCAGGAGAGACAGCGACTAACTATGGCTACACCTTC
CDR3: CASSGETATNYGYTF

V: TRBV18
J: TRBJ1-1
size: .
D: .
DNA: TGTGCCAGCTCACCCTGGGGGGGGACTAAGGCGAACACTGAAGCTTTCTTT
CDR3: CASSPWGGTKANTEAFF

V: TRBV6-5
J: TRBJ2-7
size: .
D: .
DNA: TGTGCCAGCAGTTACGTGGGGGCCTCCTACGAGCAGTACTTC
CDR3: CASSYVGASYEQYF

V: TRBV4-1
J: TRBJ2-2
size: .
D: .
DNA: TGCGCCAGCAGTCCCGCGGTCCCTAACACCGGGGAGCTGTTTTTT
CDR3: CASSPAVPNTGELFF

V: TRBV29-1
J: TRBJ2-1
size: .
D: .
DNA: TGCAGCGTTGAAGATCCGGGGGATGGGCAGTTCTTC
CDR3: CSVEDPGDGQFF

V: TRBV28
J: TRBJ2-5
size: .
D: .
DNA: TGTGCCAGCAGTTTTAGGATTGCTAGCACCAAGACCCAGTACTTC
CDR3: CASSFRIASTKTQYF

V: TRBV28
J: TRBJ1-2
size: .
D: TRBD1
DNA: TGTGCCAGCGGGACAGCCAACTATGGCTACACCTTC
CDR3: CASGTANYGYTF

V: TRBV5-8
J: TRBJ1-2
size: .
D: TRBD1
DNA: TGTGCCAGCAGAAATCCGGGACAGGGCCTCTATGGCTACACCTTC
CDR3: CASRNPGQGLYGYTF

V: TRBV11-2
J: TRBJ2-1
size: .
D: TRBD2
DNA: TGTGCCAGCAGCATGGGACTAGCGGGGGGCAATGAGCAGTTCTTC
CDR3: CASSMGLAGGNEQFF

V: TRBV6-5
J: TRBJ2-7
size: .
D: TRBD2
DNA: TGTGCCAGCAGTAAGCAACTAGCGGGAGGGCCTCAGTACTTC
CDR3: CASSKQLAGGPQYF

V: TRBV7-2
J: TRBJ2-1
size: .
D: .
DNA: TGTGCCAGCAGCCCCCGTGGTAGTGAGCAGTTCTTC
CDR3: CASSPRGSEQFF

V: TRBV4-1
J: TRBJ1-2
size: .
D: .
DNA: TGCGCCAGCAGCCCGCGCCCATCCTATGGCTACACCTTC
CDR3: CASSPRPSYGYTF

V: TRBV5-4
J: TRBJ2-7
size: few
D: TRBD2
DNA: TGTGCCAGCAGCCTCCAACTAGCGGGGCGGGAGCAGTACTTC
CDR3: CASSLQLAGREQYF

V: TRBV28
J: TRBJ2-1
size: .
D: .
DNA: TGTGCCAGCATGTATGGCACCAGCTCCTACAATGAGCAGTTCTTC
CDR3: CASMYGTSSYNEQFF

V: TRBV27
J: TRBJ2-5
size: .
D: .
DNA: TGTGCCAGCAGTGTCCTCAGGGGCAGCCAAGAGACCCAGTACTTC
CDR3: CASSVLRGSQETQYF

V: TRBV7-9
J: TRBJ2-7
size: .
D: TRBD1
DNA: TGTGCCAGCAGCGCCCCAGGGGGAACCTCCTACGAGCAGTACTTC
CDR3: CASSAPGGTSYEQYF

V: TRBV5-1
J: TRBJ2-2
size: .
D: TRBD2
DNA: TGCGCCAGCAGCTTGATAGCGGGAGGGCCCCCCGGGGAGCTGTTTTTT
CDR3: CASSLIAGGPPGELFF

V: TRBV4-1
J: TRBJ2-3
size: .
D: TRBD1
DNA: TGCGCCAGCAGCCAAGTTCAGGGGGATCCTACGCAGTATTTT
CDR3: CASSQVQGDPTQYF

V: TRBV9
J: TRBJ2-5
size: .
D: .
DNA: TGTGCCAGCAGCCCGTGGGGGGAGGACCGGGAGACCCAGTACTTC
CDR3: CASSPWGEDRETQYF

V: TRBV27
J: TRBJ1-5
size: .
D: TRBD1
DNA: TGTGCCAGCAGACGGGGGGGACAGGGGCCCCAGGCCCAGCATTTT
CDR3: CASRRGGQGPQAQHF

V: TRBV9
J: TRBJ2-3
size: .
D: TRBD2
DNA: TGTGCCAGCAGCTCTGCCGGGACTACGCGCACAGATACGCAGTATTTT
CDR3: CASSSAGTTRTDTQYF

V: TRBV15
J: TRBJ1-3
size: .
D: .
DNA: TGTGCCACCAGCAGAGATCCGGGGGACGGTGGAAACACCATATATTTT
CDR3: CATSRDPGDGGNTIYF

V: TRBV7-9
J: TRBJ1-5
size: .
D: .
DNA: TGTGCCAGCAGCTTAGTCGAAGGGTCAGGGCCTACCAATCAGCCCCAGCATTTT
CDR3: CASSLVEGSGPTNQPQHF

V: TRBV2
J: TRBJ1-5
size: few
D: TRBD1
DNA: TGTGCCAGCAAACAGGGGGCCGATCAGCCCCAGCATTTT
CDR3: CASKQGADQPQHF

V: TRBV6-5
J: TRBJ1-1
size: .
D: TRBD1
DNA: TGTGCCAGCAGTTGGACAGGAGCGTCTGAAGCTTTCTTT
CDR3: CASSWTGASEAFF

V: TRBV27
J: TRBJ2-7
size: .
D: .
DNA: TGTGCCAGCAGTCCATTGGGGGCTAGACCCTACGAGCAGTACTTC
CDR3: CASSPLGARPYEQYF

V: TRBV10-3
J: TRBJ1-5
size: .
D: .
DNA: TGTGCCATCAGTGCGACCTCGGTGGGGGCGGGTAGCAATCAGCCCCAGCATTTT
CDR3: CAISATSVGAGSNQPQHF

V: TRBV9
J: TRBJ2-1
size: .
D: TRBD1
DNA: TGTGCCAGCGGGACAGGTCAGTACAATGAGCAGTTCTTC
CDR3: CASGTGQYNEQFF

V: TRBV2
J: TRBJ2-4
size: .
D: TRBD2
DNA: TGTGCCAGCAGTGCGACTAGCGAACTAGCCAAAAACATTCAGTACTTC
CDR3: CASSATSELAKNIQYF

V: TRBV27
J: TRBJ2-1
size: .
D: TRBD1
DNA: TGTGCCAGCAGTCATCTACTGACAGGGCCGTACAATGAGCAGTTCTTC
CDR3: CASSHLLTGPYNEQFF

V: TRBV5-6
J: TRBJ1-2
size: few
D: TRBD1
DNA: TGTGCCAGCAGTTTCGTGGGGACAGGGTACGGCTACACCTTC
CDR3: CASSFVGTGYGYTF

V: TRBV29-1
J: TRBJ2-1
size: .
D: .
DNA: TGCAGCGCCCCACGGGGTAATGAGCAGTTCTTC
CDR3: CSAPRGNEQFF

V: TRBV18
J: TRBJ1-2
size: .
D: .
DNA: TGTGCCAGCTCACCGGAGGGGCCCTCTTCGGATGGCTACACCTTC
CDR3: CASSPEGPSSDGYTF

V: TRBV6-1
J: TRBJ1-6
size: .
D: .
DNA: TGTGCCAGCAGTGTCGCGAATCTCGATTCACCCCTCCACTTT
CDR3: CASSVANLDSPLHF